Presented here are 30 T cell receptor beta chains from one specimen sequenced in a study of T cells after yellow fever vaccination. TCRdb itself ran the 5' RACE reads through MiXCR, one entry per CDR3 protein. The table shows 550,000 or so distinct CDR3 sequences, with around 21% occurring only once. The source was PBMCs, collected 15 days after the yellow fever booster vaccination. The source is a man aged 30-40 years who received the YFV17D yellow fever vaccine.

This clonotype has ten or more counts. The junction departs from germline at one end; a sequencing error may be responsible. The genes are TRBV27 and TRBJ2-7; D is ambiguous. The germline V gene has CDR1 MNHEY and CDR2 SMNVEV (reference sequence). This CDR3 region has 13 residues. The CDR3 DNA reads as TGTGCCAGCAGCTTATCGCGGACCTACGAGCAGTACTTC. Its protein product is CASSLSRTYEQYF.

The chain uses TRBV7-3 and TRBJ2-3; 7 bases fit TRBD2. Germline V gene sequence: CDR1 SGHTA, CDR2 FQGTGA. CDR3 length: 15 amino acids. V trimming: 4 bases; J trimming: 0 bases; junction bases outside the gene matches: 4. The CDR3 nucleotides are TGTGCCAGCAGCTCCAGTAGCGGGAGCACAGATACGCAGTATTTT. Its translation: CASSSSSGSTDTQYF.

V usage is TRBV5-4 and J usage is TRBJ2-1; D tentatively fits TRBD1 or TRBD2 (5 bases each). The CDR3 has 17 residues. The V gene lost 3 bases and the J gene lost 5 bases, with 21 bases spanning the gap. Germline V gene data show CDR1 as SGHNT and CDR2 as YYREEE (reference sequence). As DNA, the CDR3 is TGTGCCAGCAGCTGGGGGAGTATCGAACTTGGCGACAATGAGCAGTTCTTC. Its protein is CASSWGSIELGDNEQFF.

This clonotype has only a few counts. J is TRBJ2-1 and V is TRBV5-6, with D possibly being TRBD1 or TRBD2 (5 bases each). Trimming took 4 bases from V and 3 from J, leaving 14 bases between them. This CDR3 spans 15 amino acids. The germline gives CDR1 SGHDT, CDR2 YYEEEE. The CDR3 DNA sequence: TGTGCCAGCAGCCCGTCCGGGGACCACTACAATGAGCAGTTCTTC. Translating gives CASSPSGDHYNEQFF.

V is TRBV28 and J is TRBJ1-2; D remains ambiguous. The CDR3 runs to 12 residues. Per germline, CDR1 MDHEN and CDR2 SYDVKM. The germline V and J ends were trimmed by 2 bases and 4 bases, with 5 bases remaining between them. CDR3 in amino acids: CASSLLRYGYTF. The DNA for the CDR3 is TGTGCCAGCAGTTTACTGCGCTATGGCTACACCTTC.

Worth noting for this clonotype: A much larger clone is a single base away; this may be a read error. This rearrangement joins TRBV5-4 to TRBJ2-7, with D tentatively TRBD2 (6 bases). There are 14 residues in the CDR3. The ends were cut back, 3 bases at V and 4 bases at J, with 14 bases in the middle. Germline CDR1 SGHNT, CDR2 YYREEE (reference sequence). CDR3 sequence reads: CASSYDGGSYEQYF. CDR3 nucleotide sequence: TGTGCCAGCAGCTACGATGGGGGGTCATACGAGCAGTACTTC. Full variable domain (remainder filled in from reference TRBV5-4 and TRBJ2-7): ETGVTQSPTHLIKTRGQQVTLRCSSQSGHNTVSWYQQALGQGPQFIFQYYREEENGRGNFPPRFSGLQFPNYSSELNVNALELDDSALYLCASSYDGGSYEQYFGPGTRLTVT.

This sequence joins TRBV20-1 and TRBJ2-3, with D possibly being TRBD2 (6 bases). Germline V gene lookup returns CDR1 DFQATT and CDR2 SNEGSKA (reference sequence). Between the trimmed V and J ends, which lost 3 bases and 1 base, there was a span of 8 bases. CDR3 length: 13 residues. The CDR3 DNA is TGCAGTGCTAGGGCGGGACGCACAGATACGCAGTATTTT. It translates to CSARAGRTDTQYF.

At least ten counts were recorded for this clonotype. At one boundary the junction diverges from the germline segment, which might be a read error. This chain uses TRBV6-5 with TRBJ2-1; D is perhaps TRBD1 (6 bases). Germline CDR1 MNHEY, CDR2 SVGAGI. This CDR3 is 15 amino acids long. CDR3 DNA: TGTGCTAGCAGCTCAACAGGGAGCTCCTACAATGAGCAGTTCTTC. The encoded protein is CASSSTGSSYNEQFF.

The V and J genes are TRBV15 and TRBJ1-5, with TRBD1 identical over 9 bases. The V and J ends lost 1 base and 2 bases, in that order; junction bases with no gene match: 0. CDR1 and CDR2 from the germline V gene are LNHNV and YYDKDF (reference sequence). The CDR3 loop spans 15 amino acids. Here the CDR3 reads CATSRGTGGNQPQHF. The CDR3 nucleotides read TGTGCCACCAGCAGAGGGACAGGGGGCAATCAGCCCCAGCATTTT.

This clonotype came up a few times. The CDR3 region is CATQGTTQETQYF. CDR3 nucleotide sequence: TGTGCCACTCAGGGCACCACCCAAGAGACCCAGTACTTC. V and J are TRBV15 and TRBJ2-5; TRBD1 is a possible D gene (5 bases). The germline gives CDR1 LNHNV, CDR2 YYDKDF (reference sequence). Trimming cost V 9 bases and J 1 base, with 12 bases left between them. There are 13 residues in the CDR3.

This CDR3 is CASSMRLADEQFF. Written as DNA, the CDR3 is TGTGCCAGTAGTATGAGGCTAGCTGATGAGCAGTTCTTC. J is TRBJ2-1 and V is TRBV19; D is perhaps TRBD2 (5 bases). Germline V gene sequence: CDR1 LNHDA, CDR2 SQIVND (reference sequence). V was clipped by 3 bases and J by 8 bases, with 11 bases between them. There are 13 residues in the CDR3.

The chain combines TRBV28 with TRBJ2-1, with TRBD1 matching 8 bases. This CDR3 spans 14 amino acids. V shed 7 bases and J 7 bases; nucleotides not matched to a gene: 9. Germline loops: CDR1 MDHEN, CDR2 SYDVKM. CDR3 nucleotides: TGTGCCAGCAAATTAAGACAGGGGCGAAATGAGCAGTTCTTC. Its translation is CASKLRQGRNEQFF.

The V gene is TRBV24-1, the J gene TRBJ2-5, with 8 positions matching TRBD1. The CDR3 totals 15 residues. Germline loops: CDR1 KGHDR, CDR2 SFDVKD. V lost 4 bases and J lost 2; bases outside the gene matches: 5. In DNA, the CDR3 is TGTGCCACCAGTGACGACAGGGGAAGACAAGAGACCCAGTACTTC. Amino acid sequence: CATSDDRGRQETQYF.

The J gene is TRBJ2-7, the V gene TRBV7-9, with 7 bases fitting TRBD1. The length of the CDR3 is 16 residues. In germline, CDR1 is SEHNR, CDR2 FQNEAQ (reference sequence). The junction had 17 bases not matched to a gene; V was cut back by 5 bases and J by 7 bases. CDR3 amino acids: CASSGLGQLVWSEQYF. As DNA, the CDR3 is TGTGCCAGCAGCGGTTTGGGACAGCTTGTCTGGAGTGAGCAGTACTTC.

This clonotype was detected a few times. The V and J genes are TRBV28 and TRBJ2-7; D is unresolved. This CDR3 is built from 12 residues. Germline CDR1 reads MDHEN; CDR2 reads SYDVKM. V lost 1 base, J lost 5 bases, and 6 bases lay in between. CDR3 amino acids: CASSLSIDEQYF. The CDR3 DNA reads as TGTGCCAGCAGTTTATCTATCGACGAGCAGTACTTC.

This clonotype appeared a few times. The V call is TRBV12-3 or TRBV12-4, the J call TRBJ1-2; D unresolved. This CDR3 comprises 13 residues. Trimming took off 2 bases at V and 7 bases at J, with 11 bases between the two ends. CDR3 residues: CASSLTPFVGYTF. Written as DNA, the CDR3 is TGTGCCAGCAGTTTAACCCCATTCGTTGGCTACACCTTC.

This chain joins TRBV5-1 and TRBJ2-5; D could derive from TRBD1 or TRBD2 (5 bases each). The germline V gene encodes CDR1 SGHRS and CDR2 YFSETQ. The CDR3 length is 15 residues. Trimming pared 4 bases from V and 2 bases from J, leaving 15 bases between. CDR3 amino acids: CASSGGMAGQETQYF. CDR3 nucleotides: TGCGCCAGCAGCGGGGGTATGGCAGGGCAAGAGACCCAGTACTTC. The full variable domain, rest sourced from reference TRBV5-1 and TRBJ2-5, is KAGVTQTPRYLIKTRGQQVTLSCSPISGHRSVSWYQQTPGQGLQFLFEYFSETQRNKGNFPGRFSGRQFSNSRSEMNVSTLELGDSALYLCASSGGMAGQETQYFGPGTRLLVL.

This clonotype occurred a few times. The chain uses TRBV7-9 and TRBJ2-1; D gene ambiguous. CDR3 length: 15 residues. Trimming stripped 1 base from V and 0 bases from J, with 7 bases between. Germline V gene sequence: CDR1 SEHNR, CDR2 FQNEAQ (reference sequence). The CDR3 spells CASSLVISSYNEQFF. CDR3 bases: TGTGCCAGCAGCTTAGTGATTAGCTCCTACAATGAGCAGTTCTTC.

This clonotype was picked up a small number of times. The chain has TRBV5-1 and TRBJ2-3, with 8 bases fitting TRBD2. V was clipped by 4 bases and J by 0 bases; unmatched bases: 4. The CDR3 consists of 15 residues. Per the germline V gene, CDR1 is SGHRS and CDR2 is YFSETQ. This chain's CDR3 is CASSASSGSTDTQYF. DNA of the CDR3: TGCGCCAGCAGCGCCTCTAGCGGGAGCACAGATACGCAGTATTTT.

This clonotype was found a few times. V is TRBV7-9 and J is TRBJ2-7; TRBD1 matches 9 bases. V lost 6 bases, J lost 6 bases, and 6 bases stayed unmatched. CDR1 is SEHNR and CDR2 is FQNEAQ in the germline V gene (reference sequence). The length of the CDR3 is 13 residues. The CDR3 protein is CASSTRTGVEQYF. The DNA of the CDR3 is TGTGCCAGCAGTACTCGGACAGGGGTCGAGCAGTACTTC.

The chain recombines TRBV9 with TRBJ2-1, with a tentative D call TRBD1 (6 bases). Germline V gives CDR1 SGDLS, CDR2 YYNGEE. Trimming shortened V by 0 bases and J by 10 bases, and 11 bases separated the two germline ends. The CDR3 totals 13 residues. The CDR3 bases are TGTGCCAGCAGCGTAGCTCAGGGGTGGGAGCAGTTCTTC. Residues: CASSVAQGWEQFF.

This clonotype has more than one count but fewer than ten. The rearrangement joins TRBV25-1 to TRBJ2-2; D unresolved. Trimming removed 8 bases from V and 4 bases from J, with 5 bases in between. The germline V gene has CDR1 MGHDK and CDR2 SYGVNS. This CDR3 has 11 amino acids. In DNA form, the CDR3 reads TGTGCCAGCGGCGGCACCGGGGAGCTGTTTTTT. This translates into CASGGTGELFF.

A few counts support this clonotype. The chain joins TRBV7-2 to TRBJ2-6; no firm D call. Trimming removed 1 base from V and 9 bases from J, with 4 bases in between. The germline gives CDR1 SGHTA, CDR2 FQGNSA. The CDR3 covers 12 residues. CDR3 protein: CASSLEYNVLTF. The CDR3 DNA reads TGTGCCAGCAGCTTAGAATACAACGTCCTGACTTTC.

This clonotype turned up a few times. The chain joins TRBV20-1 to TRBJ2-7, with 10 bases identical to TRBD2. The CDR3 covers 14 residues. J lost 1 base, V lost 5 bases, and 5 bases had no gene match. The germline CDR1 and CDR2 sequences are DFQATT and SNEGSKA (reference sequence). Here the CDR3 DNA reads TGCAGTGCTGCTAGCGGGAGTAAGTCCTACGAGCAGTACTTC. It is translated as CSAASGSKSYEQYF.

This clonotype has a handful of counts. The chain carries TRBV5-1 and TRBJ2-1, with D hard to call. The CDR3 covers 16 residues. Between the trimmed V and J ends, which lost 0 bases and 1 base, there was a span of 11 bases. Germline loops: CDR1 SGHRS, CDR2 YFSETQ. The CDR3 loop is CASSLEAAPSYNEQFF. CDR3 bases: TGCGCCAGCAGCTTGGAGGCAGCCCCTTCCTACAATGAGCAGTTCTTC.

At least ten counts were recorded for this clonotype. The rearrangement links TRBV7-2 to TRBJ2-7; 11 nucleotides match TRBD2. Losses at the gene ends were 4 bases for V and 6 bases for J; bases not matched to a gene: 11. CDR1 SGHTA and CDR2 FQGNSA come from the germline V gene. The CDR3 has 16 residues. The CDR3 spells CASSYQLLAGAGEQYF. The CDR3 nucleotides are TGTGCCAGCAGCTATCAACTACTAGCGGGAGCCGGCGAGCAGTACTTC.

The J gene is TRBJ1-2, the V gene TRBV12-3 or TRBV12-4; no firm D call. V shed 3 bases and J shed 4 bases, with 9 bases lying between them. The CDR3 is 13 residues long. CDR3 nucleotide sequence: TGTGCCAGCAGTTTGGACGGCGTCTATGGCTACACCTTC. Amino acids: CASSLDGVYGYTF.

This clonotype was picked up a small number of times. The chain joins TRBV12-3 or TRBV12-4 to TRBJ1-6; TRBD1 might be the D (5 bases). CDR3 length: 16 residues. The ends were cut back, 5 bases at V and 12 bases at J, with 23 bases in the middle. The CDR3 loop is CASSPRERGAGRPLHF. The CDR3 nucleotides read TGTGCCAGCAGTCCCCGGGAGAGGGGTGCCGGGAGACCCCTCCACTTT.

CDR3 sequence: CASSSIASLAKNIQYF. As DNA, the CDR3 is TGTGCCAGCAGTTCCATAGCGAGTCTAGCCAAAAACATTCAGTACTTC. J is TRBJ2-4 and V is TRBV12-3 or TRBV12-4, with D possibly TRBD2 on 5 matching bases. The CDR3 is 16 residues long. V was shortened by 4 bases and J by 0 bases, with 13 bases between the two germline ends.

This sequence joins TRBV7-8 and TRBJ2-3, with a tentative D call TRBD2 (7 bases). Trimming left V 8 bases short and J 4 bases short, with 22 bases between. This CDR3 is 16 amino acids long. Germline V gives CDR1 SGHVS, CDR2 FQNEAQ. The CDR3 DNA reads as TGTGCCAGCTGCCGTTTCAGCGGGACATCCGCAGATACGCAGTATTTT. It codes for CASCRFSGTSADTQYF. The full variable domain, in which reference TRBV7-8 and TRBJ2-3 provide the parts outside the CDR3, is GAGVSQSPRYKVAKRGQDVALRCDPISGHVSLFWYQQALGQGPEFLTYFQNEAQLDKSGLPSDRFFAERPEGSVSTLKIQRTQQEDSAVYLCASCRFSGTSADTQYFGPGTRLTVL.